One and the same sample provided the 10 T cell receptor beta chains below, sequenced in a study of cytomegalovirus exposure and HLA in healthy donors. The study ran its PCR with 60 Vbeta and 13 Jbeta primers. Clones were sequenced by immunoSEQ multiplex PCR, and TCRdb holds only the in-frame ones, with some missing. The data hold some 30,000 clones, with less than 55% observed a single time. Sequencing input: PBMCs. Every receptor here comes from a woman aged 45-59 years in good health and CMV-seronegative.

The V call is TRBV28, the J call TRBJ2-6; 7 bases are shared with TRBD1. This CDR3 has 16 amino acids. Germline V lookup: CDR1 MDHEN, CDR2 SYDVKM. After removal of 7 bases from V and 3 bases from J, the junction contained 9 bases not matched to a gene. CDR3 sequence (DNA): TGTGCCAGCACTCATCGCCAGGGGGATGGGGCCAACGTCCTGACTTTC. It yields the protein CASTHRQGDGANVLTF.

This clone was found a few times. CDR3 coding DNA: TGTGCCAGCAGCTTAAAAGGTGGGCCCGGGACTAGCCCATACAATGAGCAGTTCTTC. Protein sequence: CASSLKGGPGTSPYNEQFF. V usage is TRBV27 and J usage is TRBJ2-1; 9 bases are a match to TRBD2. V was clipped by 6 bases and J by 4 bases; unmatched bases: 19. CDR1 and CDR2 (germline): MNHEY, SMNVEV (reference sequence). CDR3 length: 19 amino acids.

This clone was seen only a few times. The CDR3 region is CASKDSKNIQYF. CDR3 coding DNA: TGTGCCAGCAAGGACTCCAAAAACATTCAGTACTTC. The gene calls are TRBV28 and TRBJ2-4, with a weak D call TRBD2 (5 bases). The CDR3 runs to 12 residues. CDR1 and CDR2 (germline): MDHEN, SYDVKM. The V end was cut by 7 bases, the J end by 2 bases, with 6 bases between.

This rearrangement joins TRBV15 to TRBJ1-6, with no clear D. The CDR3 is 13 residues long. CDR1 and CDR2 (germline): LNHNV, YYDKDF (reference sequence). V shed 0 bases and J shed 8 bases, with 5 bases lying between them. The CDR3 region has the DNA TGTGCCACCAGCAGAGATTCTGATTCACCCCTCCACTTT. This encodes CATSRDSDSPLHF.

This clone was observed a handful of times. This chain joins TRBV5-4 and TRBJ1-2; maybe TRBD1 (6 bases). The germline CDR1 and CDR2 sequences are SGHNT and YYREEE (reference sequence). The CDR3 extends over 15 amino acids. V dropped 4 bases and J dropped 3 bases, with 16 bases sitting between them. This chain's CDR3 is CASSLRSGVDYGYTF. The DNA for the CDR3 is TGTGCCAGCAGCCTTCGTTCAGGGGTCGACTATGGCTACACCTTC.

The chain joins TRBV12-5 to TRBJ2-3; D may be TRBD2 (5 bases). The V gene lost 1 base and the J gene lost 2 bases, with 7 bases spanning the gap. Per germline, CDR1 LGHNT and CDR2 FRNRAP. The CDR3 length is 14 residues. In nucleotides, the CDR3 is TGTGCTAGTGGTTTGGGACTAAACACAGATACGCAGTATTTT. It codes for CASGLGLNTDTQYF.

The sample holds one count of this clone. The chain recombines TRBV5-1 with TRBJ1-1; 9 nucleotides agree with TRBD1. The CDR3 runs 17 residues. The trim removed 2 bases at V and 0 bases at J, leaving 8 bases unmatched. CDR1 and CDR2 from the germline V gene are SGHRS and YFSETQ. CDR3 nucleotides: TGCGCCAGCAGCTTTGGGGACAGGGCCATTTTGAACACTGAAGCTTTCTTT. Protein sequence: CASSFGDRAILNTEAFF. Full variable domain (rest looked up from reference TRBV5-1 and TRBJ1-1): KAGVTQTPRYLIKTRGQQVTLSCSPISGHRSVSWYQQTPGQGLQFLFEYFSETQRNKGNFPGRFSGRQFSNSRSEMNVSTLELGDSALYLCASSFGDRAILNTEAFFGQGTRLTVV.

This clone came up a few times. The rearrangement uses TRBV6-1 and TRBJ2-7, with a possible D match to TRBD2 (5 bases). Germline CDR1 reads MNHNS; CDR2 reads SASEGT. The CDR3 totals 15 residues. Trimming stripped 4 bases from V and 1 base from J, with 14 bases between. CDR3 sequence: CASSVTRVRSYEQYF. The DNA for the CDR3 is TGTGCCAGCAGTGTAACTAGGGTCCGGTCCTACGAGCAGTACTTC.

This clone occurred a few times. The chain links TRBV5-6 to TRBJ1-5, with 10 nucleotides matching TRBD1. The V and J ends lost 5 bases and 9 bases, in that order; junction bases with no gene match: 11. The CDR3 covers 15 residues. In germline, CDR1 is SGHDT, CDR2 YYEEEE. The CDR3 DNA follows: TGTGCCAGCAGTCCCGGGACAGGGGAATATCGGCCCCAGCATTTT. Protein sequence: CASSPGTGEYRPQHF.

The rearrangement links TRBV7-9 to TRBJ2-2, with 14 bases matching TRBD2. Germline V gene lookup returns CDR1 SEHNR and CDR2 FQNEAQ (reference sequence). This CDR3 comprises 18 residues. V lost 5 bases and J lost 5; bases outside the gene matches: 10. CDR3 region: CASSPTGTSGRGTGELFF. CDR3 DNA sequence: TGTGCCAGCAGCCCGACCGGGACTAGCGGGAGAGGTACCGGGGAGCTGTTTTTT.